Reported below is one T cell receptor (beta chain). Its target is unknown. Within the sample, other DNA sequences also encode this same CDR3. The sample is drawn from a study of shared clonotypes between healthy human individuals. The wider study: CD4 naive and memory got three plates each, CD8 naive two, CD8 memory one. Points from the study as a whole: Sharing across four donors was highest in naive CD4 (approximately 5%) and lowest in memory CD8 (approximately 0.4%).

Some clones are missing from TCRdb's copy, which holds only in-frame ones; the method was immunoSEQ multiplex PCR. The table lists some 2 million clones, approximately 94% of them singletons. V shed 1 base and J 3 bases; nucleotides not matched to a gene: 6. CDR1 and CDR2 from the germline V gene are LGHNA and YSLEER. The CDR3 has 15 residues. As defined, naive CD8 cells were CD45RO-negative and positively selected for CCR7, with terminally differentiated effector memory CD45RA+ cells excluded. The chain recombines TRBV4-3 with TRBJ2-7, with 7 bases lining up with TRBD2. The sequencing sample was made of naive CD8+ T cells sorted from blood. The clonotype originates from a young man in good health. The CDR3 DNA reads TGCGCCAGCAGCCAAGTCCTAGCGGAGAGCTACGAGCAGTACTTC. Protein sequence: CASSQVLAESYEQYF.